The 28 T cell receptor beta chains below were found in one sample sequenced in a study of blood T cell repertoires in COVID-19 (dated by TCRdb to the early 2020s). The receptor library was made with the immunoSEQ multiplex PCR assay. TCRdb took over this immuneACCESS table, retaining in-frame rearrangements with V and J assigned. Such tables are incomplete; in checked studies, under half of the missing clones stem from an unresolved V gene, and the remainder is unexplained. The sample includes some 100,000 clones, with 80% to 95% observed a single time. Around 5.7% of the sample is held by the ten biggest clonotypes. The sample comprised peripheral blood. These TCRs come from a man in his 70s with acute or convalescent COVID-19.

The chain employs TRBV6-5 and TRBJ1-6, with D possibly TRBD1 on 6 matching bases. Per the germline V gene, CDR1 is MNHEY and CDR2 is SVGAGI. The length of the CDR3 is 15 residues. With 4 bases removed from V and 9 bases from J, the gap between germline ends came to 16 bases. CDR3: CASSLAPGGGSPLHF. Here the CDR3 DNA reads TGTGCCAGCAGTTTAGCCCCGGGGGGCGGTTCACCCCTCCACTTT.

The CDR3 loop reads CASSVAGGAGEQFF. Written as DNA, the CDR3 is TGTGCCAGCAGCGTAGCGGGGGGAGCGGGTGAGCAGTTCTTC. This rearrangement joins TRBV9 to TRBJ2-1; 7 bases are shared with TRBD2. The CDR3 covers 14 residues. CDR1 is SGDLS and CDR2 is YYNGEE in the germline V gene. J lost 9 bases, V lost 0 bases, and 6 bases had no gene match.

The V and J genes are TRBV5-1 and TRBJ1-4, with 9 positions matching TRBD1. This CDR3 spans 15 amino acids. The germline CDR1 and CDR2 sequences are SGHRS and YFSETQ. Losses at the gene ends were 6 bases for V and 7 bases for J; bases not matched to a gene: 10. The CDR3 protein is CASTDRDREGEKLFF. The CDR3 coding sequence is TGCGCCAGCACCGACCGGGACAGGGAGGGTGAAAAACTGTTTTTT.

This clone appeared once. The V call is TRBV28, the J call TRBJ1-5; 9 nucleotides agree with TRBD1. V lost 8 bases and J lost 11; bases outside the gene matches: 16. Germline lookup yields CDR1 MDHEN and CDR2 SYDVKM. The CDR3 contains 15 residues. The CDR3 coding sequence is TGTGCCAGCGCTACAGGGGGCGTTCACCTCTCGGCCCAGCATTTT. Translating gives CASATGGVHLSAQHF.

This clone was seen once. The V call is TRBV11-2, the J call TRBJ2-1, with 9 bases that match TRBD2. This CDR3 is 16 amino acids long. In germline, CDR1 is SGHAT, CDR2 FQNNGV. J gave up 6 bases and V 2 bases, and 8 bases lay outside the gene matches. The CDR3 DNA reads TGTGCCAGCAGCTTAAGTCTGGCTAGCGGGGCCAATGAGCAGTTCTTC. It codes for CASSLSLASGANEQFF.

The CDR3 loop is CASSSTSGDDTQYF. DNA of the CDR3: TGTGCCAGCAGTTCGACTAGCGGGGATGATACGCAGTATTTT. The V call is TRBV6-4, the J call TRBJ2-3; 11 nucleotides agree with TRBD2. CDR3 length: 14 amino acids. V trimming: 5 bases; J trimming: 6 bases; junction bases outside the gene matches: 4. CDR1 and CDR2 (germline): MRHNA, SNTAGT.

This chain links TRBV18 with TRBJ1-4; 9 bases match TRBD1. The CDR3 is 14 amino acids. V lost 1 base to trimming and J lost 8 bases; unmatched junction nucleotides: 2. The germline gives CDR1 KGHSH, CDR2 LQKENI. In DNA, the CDR3 is TGTGCCAGCTCACCACTCGGACAGGGGGAAAAACTGTTTTTT. This gives the protein CASSPLGQGEKLFF. Looking up the rest from reference TRBV18 and TRBJ1-4 gives the full variable domain: NAGVMQNPRHLVRRRGQEARLRCSPMKGHSHVYWYRQLPEEGLKFMVYLQKENIIDESGMPKERFSAEFPKEGPSILRIQQVVRGDSAAYFCASSPLGQGEKLFFGSGTQLSVL.

The CDR3 reads CASSTRGKVGYTEAFF. CDR3 nucleotides: TGTGCCAGCAGCACCCGCGGGAAGGTGGGATACACTGAAGCTTTCTTT. The rearrangement links TRBV11-2 to TRBJ1-1, with unresolved D. V was trimmed by 5 bases and J by 3 bases, leaving 19 bases between them. CDR3 length: 16 amino acids. Germline V gives CDR1 SGHAT, CDR2 FQNNGV.

The gene calls are TRBV4-1 and TRBJ1-4; TRBD1 is a possible D gene (6 bases). V lost 6 bases and J 5 bases, leaving 7 bases between the germline ends. The CDR3 is 12 amino acids. Germline V CDR1 and CDR2: MGHRA, YSYEKL. The CDR3 DNA is TGCGCCAGCAGTGGGGGCAATGAAAAACTGTTTTTT. This codes for CASSGGNEKLFF.

The V and J genes are TRBV6-6 and TRBJ2-5; 8 bases agree with TRBD1. Trimming took 5 bases from V and 4 from J; bases not matched to a gene: 9. The CDR3 sequence is 15 residues long. CDR1 and CDR2 from the germline V gene are MNHNY and SVGAGI (reference sequence). For the CDR3, the DNA is TGTGCCAGCAGTCCCGACAGGGGAATAAGAGAGACCCAGTACTTC. This translates into CASSPDRGIRETQYF.

The chain uses TRBV9 and TRBJ2-5; 9 bases are a match to TRBD2. This CDR3 spans 15 amino acids. Looked up from germline, CDR1 is SGDLS and CDR2 is YYNGEE. V dropped 2 bases and J dropped 5; count of bases not matched to a gene: 7. The CDR3 DNA reads TGTGCCAGCAGCGTGGCTAGCGGGACGGCGGAGACCCAGTACTTC. Its translation: CASSVASGTAETQYF. The whole variable domain, remainder taken from reference TRBV9 and TRBJ2-5, is DSGVTQTPKHLITATGQRVTLRCSPRSGDLSVYWYQQSLDQGLQFLIQYYNGEERAKGNILERFSAQQFPDLHSELNLSSLELGDSALYFCASSVASGTAETQYFGPGTRLLVL.

V usage is TRBV14 and J usage is TRBJ1-1, with D uncertain. Trimming stripped 1 base from V and 8 bases from J, with 8 bases between. The germline V gene has CDR1 SGHDN and CDR2 FVKESK. This CDR3 is 12 amino acids long. The chain's CDR3 is CASSQAWREAFF. In DNA form, the CDR3 reads TGTGCCAGCAGCCAAGCGTGGAGAGAAGCTTTCTTT.

With regard to this clone: This sample also contains other DNA sequences that code for the same CDR3. The rearrangement links TRBV7-3 to TRBJ2-1, with 10 positions matching TRBD2. Germline assignment: CDR1 SGHTA and CDR2 FQGTGA. The trim removed 2 bases at V and 7 bases at J, leaving 5 bases unmatched. This CDR3 region has 15 residues. The CDR3 bases are TGTGCCAGCAGCTTAGGCCTAGCGGGAGAAAATGAGCAGTTCTTC. It specifies CASSLGLAGENEQFF. The whole variable domain, filled in from reference TRBV7-3 and TRBJ2-1, reads GAGVSQTPSNKVTEKGKYVELRCDPISGHTALYWYRQSLGQGPEFLIYFQGTGAADDSGLPNDRFFAVRPEGSVSTLKIQRTERGDSAVYLCASSLGLAGENEQFFGPGTRLTVL.

The chain recombines TRBV11-2 with TRBJ2-7; 7 bases are shared with TRBD1. V lost 2 bases and J lost 5; bases outside the gene matches: 12. This CDR3 is built from 16 residues. Germline CDR1 and CDR2: SGHAT and FQNNGV. In DNA, the CDR3 is TGTGCCAGCAGCTTACAACCCTCAGGGGGTGGACACGAGCAGTACTTC. Its protein product is CASSLQPSGGGHEQYF.

The CDR3 DNA sequence: TGTGCCAGCAGCTGTAACGGGATCTATGGCTACACCTTC. This sequence encodes CASSCNGIYGYTF. The chain couples TRBV21-1 to TRBJ1-2. TRBV21-1 counts as a pseudogene. The CDR3 sequence is 13 residues long.

This chain uses TRBV7-6 with TRBJ2-7; D is unresolved. The CDR3 runs to 16 residues. V was shortened by 1 base and J by 4 bases, with 17 bases between the two germline ends. Germline V lookup: CDR1 SGHVS, CDR2 FNYEAQ. This CDR3 is CASSLDGTAFRYEQYF. In DNA, the CDR3 is TGTGCCAGCAGCTTAGACGGCACAGCTTTTCGTTACGAGCAGTACTTC.

The chain is built from TRBV6-5 and TRBJ1-2; TRBD1 matches 7 bases. With 8 bases clipped from V and 2 bases from J, the junction kept 11 bases outside the gene matches. Per the germline V gene, CDR1 is MNHEY and CDR2 is SVGAGI. The length of the CDR3 is 15 residues. The CDR3 nucleotides are TGTGCCAGCGGGTTGGGGACAGCATTCAACTATGGCTACACCTTC. Residues: CASGLGTAFNYGYTF.

The gene calls are TRBV6-2 or TRBV6-3 and TRBJ1-5, with TRBD1 as a possible D gene (5 bases). Germline lookup yields CDR1 MNHEY and CDR2 SVGEGT. The CDR3 spans 16 residues. Trimming stripped 5 bases from V and 6 bases from J, with 20 bases between. The CDR3 nucleotides are TGTGCCAGCAGTACCCAGGTATGGGGCCACGGTCAGCCCCAGCATTTT. Translating gives CASSTQVWGHGQPQHF.

The V and J genes are TRBV7-9 and TRBJ1-2; D gene uncertain. This CDR3 region has 14 residues. Germline CDR1 and CDR2: SEHNR and FQNEAQ (reference sequence). V lost 3 bases and J lost 7, with 15 bases in between. This CDR3 is CASSLVVQDRGYTF. CDR3 coding DNA: TGTGCCAGCAGCTTGGTGGTCCAGGATCGTGGCTACACCTTC.

The table lists this clone with a count of one. The V call is TRBV10-3, the J call TRBJ1-2, with 10 bases lining up with TRBD1. The CDR3 length is 15 residues. V was pared by 6 bases and J by 1 base, with 5 bases of the junction left unmatched. Germline CDR1 is ENHRY and CDR2 is SYGVKD. The CDR3 reads CAIRGGDRGNYGYTF. The CDR3 DNA is TGTGCCATCAGAGGGGGGGACAGGGGTAACTATGGCTACACCTTC.

This clone was seen just once. The gene calls are TRBV3-1 (or the pseudogene TRBV3-2) and TRBJ1-2; D might be TRBD1 (5 bases). V gave up 2 bases and J gave up 6 bases, with 13 bases separating them. Germline values: CDR1 LGHDT, CDR2 YNNKEL (reference sequence). CDR3 size: 14 residues. CDR3 nucleotides: TGTGCCAGCAGCCAAAGGGGCGGGGCTCATGGCTACACCTTC. Its translation is CASSQRGGAHGYTF.

V and J are TRBV5-6 and TRBJ1-2, with TRBD1 matching 8 bases. V shed 2 bases and J 3 bases; nucleotides not matched to a gene: 6. The germline CDR1 and CDR2 sequences are SGHDT and YYEEEE. The CDR3 has 15 amino acids. Here the CDR3 reads CASSFGQGAHYGYTF. The CDR3 DNA sequence: TGTGCCAGCAGCTTCGGGCAGGGGGCTCACTATGGCTACACCTTC.

This clone has just one count. This rearrangement joins TRBV19 to TRBJ2-5, with 15 bases aligning to TRBD2. Germline-derived CDR1 and CDR2 are LNHDA and SQIVND (reference sequence). V trimming: 5 bases; J trimming: 5 bases; junction bases outside the gene matches: 0. This CDR3 is 14 amino acids long. The CDR3 sequence: CASSGTSGGETQYF. In DNA form, the CDR3 reads TGTGCCAGTAGTGGGACTAGCGGGGGGGAGACCCAGTACTTC.

This clone was recorded a few times. The rearrangement joins TRBV30 to TRBJ2-7; TRBD1 might be the D (6 bases). The CDR3 runs 13 residues. V dropped 1 base and J dropped 0 bases, with 7 bases sitting between them. CDR1 is GTSNPN and CDR2 is SVGIG in the germline V gene (reference sequence). CDR3 residues: CAWSGGGSYEQYF. The CDR3 DNA sequence: TGTGCCTGGAGTGGAGGGGGCTCCTACGAGCAGTACTTC.

The chain uses TRBV5-8 and TRBJ2-4, with a possible D match to TRBD2 (5 bases). CDR3 length: 14 amino acids. Germline V CDR1 and CDR2: SGHTS, YDEGEE. V gave up 1 base and J gave up 8 bases, with 13 bases separating them. CDR3 sequence: CASSLSLARDIQYF. The CDR3 coding sequence is TGTGCCAGCAGCTTGTCTTTAGCGCGGGACATTCAGTACTTC.

The chain couples TRBV6-5 to TRBJ2-7; TRBD1 matches at 9 bases. The CDR3 length is 14 residues. Germline CDR1 and CDR2: MNHEY and SVGAGI. The V and J ends lost 7 bases and 3 bases, in that order; junction bases with no gene match: 7. CDR3 sequence reads: CASTTQGADYEQYF. The CDR3 coding sequence is TGTGCCAGCACTACACAGGGGGCCGACTACGAGCAGTACTTC.

This rearrangement joins TRBV7-2 to TRBJ2-7; tentative D call: TRBD1 (5 bases). The CDR3 is made up of 13 amino acids. Germline values: CDR1 SGHTA, CDR2 FQGNSA. V was clipped by 1 base and J by 5 bases, with 9 bases between them. The DNA for the CDR3 is TGTGCCAGCAGCTTAGACCCCAGGGACGAGCAGTACTTC. Translating it yields CASSLDPRDEQYF.

The rearrangement uses TRBV19 and TRBJ1-5, with a weak D call TRBD1 (6 bases). CDR3 length: 16 residues. Deletions cut 6 bases from V and 0 bases from J, with 15 bases between. Germline V gene data show CDR1 as LNHDA and CDR2 as SQIVND (reference sequence). CDR3 loop: CASRLDSSYSNQPQHF. In nucleotides, the CDR3 is TGTGCCAGTAGGCTGGACAGCTCATATAGCAATCAGCCCCAGCATTTT.